Below, 19 T cell receptor beta chains from the same sample are listed, as sequenced in a study of blood T cell repertoires in COVID-19. The assay was immunoSEQ multiplex PCR, and TCRdb's table has in-frame clones only and misses some. The sample carries 95,000 to 110,000 clones, about four fifths recorded once. The sample comprised peripheral blood. The receptors here all came from a woman older than 75 with active or convalescent COVID-19.

This chain connects TRBV11-2 to TRBJ1-2, with 9 bases aligning to TRBD1. The junction had 3 bases not matched to a gene; V was cut back by 1 base and J by 3 bases. CDR1 and CDR2 (germline): SGHAT, FQNNGV. CDR3 length equals 15 residues. The CDR3 DNA reads TGTGCCAGCAGCTTAGCCGGGACAGGGTACTATGGCTACACCTTC. This translates into CASSLAGTGYYGYTF.

The chain joins TRBV11-2 to TRBJ1-4, with TRBD1 as a possible D gene (6 bases). V lost 6 bases, J lost 4 bases, and 12 bases lay in between. CDR1 and CDR2 from the germline V gene are SGHAT and FQNNGV. This CDR3 has 14 residues. CDR3 in amino acids: CASRYRADNEKLFF. CDR3 DNA sequence: TGTGCCAGCAGATACAGGGCTGATAATGAAAAACTGTTTTTT.

The rearrangement uses TRBV18 and TRBJ1-6; 7 bases fit TRBD1. The CDR3 runs to 15 residues. The trim removed 8 bases at V and 5 bases at J, leaving 9 bases unmatched. Germline-derived CDR1 and CDR2 are KGHSH and LQKENI. DNA of the CDR3: TGTGCCAGCACCACAGGGGCCCGGAATAATTCACCCCTCCACTTT. It codes for CASTTGARNNSPLHF.

This clone was recorded a few times. This chain uses TRBV4-3 with TRBJ2-5; 11 bases map to TRBD2. CDR1 is LGHNA, CDR2 YSLEER, per germline. V trimming: 3 bases; J trimming: 6 bases; junction bases outside the gene matches: 9. The CDR3 runs 16 residues. The CDR3 DNA reads as TGCGCCAGCAGCCAGGGGGTAGCGGGAGGGCCAAAGACCCAGTACTTC. Its protein is CASSQGVAGGPKTQYF.

The chain couples TRBV4-1 to TRBJ2-3; weak D call: TRBD2 (6 bases). V shed 0 bases and J shed 4 bases, with 11 bases lying between them. Per germline, CDR1 MGHRA and CDR2 YSYEKL. This CDR3 is 15 amino acids long. The DNA for the CDR3 is TGCGCCAGCAGCCAAGAGGAGGGCGGTCCAGATACGCAGTATTTT. Its protein is CASSQEEGGPDTQYF.

The genes are TRBV6-5 and TRBJ2-2, with D possibly matching TRBD1 (6 bases). Germline V gene lookup returns CDR1 MNHEY and CDR2 SVGAGI. Deletions cut 11 bases from V and 1 base from J, with 11 bases between. This CDR3 is built from 13 residues. CDR3 coding DNA: TGTGCCGGCCGACAGGAGAACACCGGGGAGCTGTTTTTT. This translates into CAGRQENTGELFF.

About this clone itself: Its ends do not fully match the called genes, so a read error is possible. This chain joins TRBV2 and TRBJ2-5, with 9 nucleotides matching TRBD2. This CDR3 contains 15 residues. Germline V CDR1 and CDR2: SNHLY, FYNNEI. The CDR3 DNA is TGTGCCCGCAGTGACGGGGCGGGGGGGCCAGAGACCCAGTACTTC. Translated: CARSDGAGGPETQYF.

This chain links TRBV15 with TRBJ2-5; D is possibly TRBD2 (6 bases). Germline CDR1 LNHNV, CDR2 YYDKDF (reference sequence). Trimming shortened V by 2 bases and J by 5 bases, and 18 bases separated the two germline ends. This CDR3 spans 16 amino acids. The CDR3, as DNA: TGTGCCACCAGCAGATCGGAGGGGCGGCGGGTGGAGACCCAGTACTTC. This encodes CATSRSEGRRVETQYF.

This chain joins TRBV21-1 and TRBJ2-2; the table names TRBD1, a call not compared with the DNA. TRBV21-1 is labeled a pseudogene. This CDR3 has 13 residues. The CDR3, as DNA: TGTGCCTGCCTTGGTCAGGCCACCGGGGAGCTGTTTTTT. Translating it yields CACLGQATGELFF.

The genes are TRBV7-3 and TRBJ2-1; D gene unclear. Trimming left V 0 bases short and J 5 bases short, with 2 bases between. The length of the CDR3 is 12 residues. Germline CDR1 reads SGHTA; CDR2 reads FQGTGA. The CDR3 loop is CASSLTNNEQFF. The CDR3 DNA sequence: TGTGCCAGCAGCTTAACTAACAATGAGCAGTTCTTC.

In nucleotides, the CDR3 is TGTGCCTGGAGTGTACTCATCAGGGCTGGAAACACCATATATTTT. This encodes CAWSVLIRAGNTIYF. The chain combines TRBV30 with TRBJ1-3, with D possibly TRBD1 on 5 matching bases. The V gene lost 0 bases and the J gene lost 2 bases, with 11 bases spanning the gap. This CDR3 is built from 15 residues. Germline-derived CDR1 and CDR2 are GTSNPN and SVGIG (reference sequence).

This clone came up a few times. V gene TRBV14 combines with J gene TRBJ2-3, with 7 bases fitting TRBD2. Germline V gene sequence: CDR1 SGHDN, CDR2 FVKESK. The CDR3 spans 17 residues. V was clipped by 4 bases and J by 3 bases; unmatched bases: 13. The CDR3 sequence is CASSPRRGWGGTDTQYF. The CDR3 DNA reads as TGTGCCAGCAGCCCCCGCCGGGGGTGGGGAGGGACAGATACGCAGTATTTT.

V gene TRBV6-2 or TRBV6-3 combines with J gene TRBJ1-2; D is perhaps TRBD1 (5 bases). V was clipped by 6 bases and J by 5 bases, with 16 bases between them. The CDR3 loop spans 14 amino acids. The V gene's germline CDR1 is MNHEY and CDR2 SVGEGT. The CDR3 DNA follows: TGTGCCAGCAGCCTGGACCGGGACTTTTATGGCTACACCTTC. Protein: CASSLDRDFYGYTF.

The gene calls are TRBV2 and TRBJ2-6; a possible D gene is TRBD1 (6 bases). Germline-derived CDR1 and CDR2 are SNHLY and FYNNEI. The CDR3 has 16 amino acids. Between the trimmed V and J ends, which lost 4 bases and 0 bases, there was a span of 10 bases. Here the CDR3 DNA reads TGTGCCAGCAGTGCAACAGGGAGCTCTGGGGCCAACGTCCTGACTTTC. Translating gives CASSATGSSGANVLTF.

The gene calls are TRBV6-1 and TRBJ2-6; tentatively, D is TRBD2 (5 bases). V lost 3 bases to trimming and J lost 2 bases, with 5 bases between them. CDR1 MNHNS and CDR2 SASEGT come from the germline V gene. The CDR3 sequence is 14 residues long. CDR3 protein: CASSDGTGANVLTF. CDR3 nucleotides: TGTGCCAGCAGTGACGGGACTGGGGCCAACGTCCTGACTTTC.

This clone has a handful of counts. The chain couples TRBV7-6 to TRBJ1-1; D is uncertain. Per the germline V gene, CDR1 is SGHVS and CDR2 is FNYEAQ. The CDR3 length is 14 residues. V was cut by 1 base and J by 6 bases, with 12 bases left in between. CDR3 in amino acids: CASSLEQKGAEAFF. In DNA, the CDR3 is TGTGCCAGCAGCTTAGAACAGAAAGGCGCTGAAGCTTTCTTT.

The chain links TRBV7-2 to TRBJ2-1, with D unresolved. V dropped 1 base and J dropped 4 bases, with 20 bases sitting between them. The CDR3 covers 18 residues. The germline CDR1 and CDR2 sequences are SGHTA and FQGNSA. The CDR3 region has the DNA TGTGCCAGCAGCTTAGAAACCATGCGCGATCCCCCGTACAATGAGCAGTTCTTC. It translates to CASSLETMRDPPYNEQFF. The whole variable domain, remainder taken from reference TRBV7-2 and TRBJ2-1, is GAGVSQSPSNKVTEKGKDVELRCDPISGHTALYWYRQSLGQGLEFLIYFQGNSAPDKSGLPSDRFSAERTGGSVSTLTIQRTQQEDSAVYLCASSLETMRDPPYNEQFFGPGTRLTVL.

The rearrangement links TRBV4-3 to TRBJ1-2; 8 nucleotides align to TRBD1. Trimming cost V 0 bases and J 4 bases; bases outside gene matches: 4. Germline V gives CDR1 LGHNA, CDR2 YSLEER. The CDR3 loop spans 15 amino acids. The CDR3 is CASSQDRGQIYGYTF. CDR3 coding DNA: TGCGCCAGCAGCCAAGACAGGGGGCAGATCTATGGCTACACCTTC.

The rearrangement uses TRBV6-2 or TRBV6-3 and TRBJ1-1, with D perhaps TRBD1 (5 bases). V dropped 0 bases and J dropped 0 bases, with 8 bases sitting between them. The germline gives CDR1 MNHEY, CDR2 SVGEGT. CDR3 length: 15 residues. The CDR3 sequence: CASSYSRQMNTEAFF. CDR3 sequence (DNA): TGTGCCAGCAGTTACTCGAGACAGATGAACACTGAAGCTTTCTTT.